Listed below are T cell receptor beta chains from one sample, sequenced in a study of post-analysis software for immune sequencing data. TCRdb called the PCR reads again in MiXCR, with one record for every CDR3 protein. The table shows about 810,000 distinct CDR3 sequences, with approximately 50% occurring only once. The sample comprised blood. The origin of the receptors is a girl aged 10-17 years with multiple sclerosis. The CDR3 runs from the conserved cysteine through the conserved F or W. A D gene is named only where the DNA matches it firmly. For some rows the clone size is stated as once, few or many, or as a class when expanded; others skip it.

J	size	D	V	CDR3	DNA
TRBJ2-2	NA	TRBD1	TRBV29-1	CSVVAGGTGELFF	TGCAGCGTTGTCGCAGGGGGCACCGGGGAGCTGTTTTTT
TRBJ2-6	NA	TRBD1	TRBV11-1	CASSLNWVRDSASGGANVLTF	TGTGCCAGCAGCTTAAATTGGGTCCGGGACAGCGCTAGTGGAGGGGCCAACGTCCTGACTTTC
TRBJ1-1	NA	NA	TRBV29-1	CSVEGGTEAFF	TGCAGCGTTGAGGGGGGCACTGAAGCTTTCTTT
TRBJ1-1	few	NA	TRBV18	CASSPLGSNTEAFF	TGTGCCAGCTCACCCCTTGGATCAAACACTGAAGCTTTCTTT
TRBJ2-5	NA	NA	TRBV7-2	CASSLGQGFQETQYF	TGTGCCAGCAGCTTAGGGCAGGGGTTCCAAGAGACCCAGTACTTC
TRBJ2-7	NA	TRBD2	TRBV29-1	CSVEGGSGGTNYEQYF	TGCAGCGTTGAAGGGGGTAGCGGGGGGACTAACTACGAGCAGTACTTC
TRBJ2-5	NA	NA	TRBV14	CASSQRQLETQYF	TGTGCCAGCAGCCAAAGACAGCTAGAGACCCAGTACTTC
TRBJ1-2	NA	NA	TRBV29-1	CSVVRLLGADGYTF	TGCAGCGTTGTGAGATTGTTGGGGGCAGATGGCTACACCTTC
TRBJ1-1	few	TRBD1	TRBV6-2/TRBV6-3	CASSYSGTGNTEAFF	TGTGCCAGCAGTTACTCTGGGACAGGGAACACTGAAGCTTTCTTT
TRBJ1-2	NA	NA	TRBV7-9	CASSPDSPRYGYTF	TGTGCCAGCAGCCCGGACAGCCCTAGATATGGCTACACCTTC
TRBJ2-7	few	TRBD1	TRBV15	CATSRDGQGAYEQYF	TGTGCCACCAGCAGAGATGGGCAGGGGGCTTACGAGCAGTACTTC
TRBJ2-7	few	NA	TRBV7-2	CASSYSNYEQYF	TGTGCCAGCAGCTACAGTAACTACGAGCAGTACTTC
TRBJ1-1	few	NA	TRBV20-1	CSAREALNTEAFF	TGCAGTGCTAGAGAGGCATTAAACACTGAAGCTTTCTTT